These 27 T cell receptor beta chains originate from one sample sequenced in a study of blood T cells in healthy people across ages. A sample-barcoded 5' primer and a J-beta primer mix were used in a second PCR of roughly 7 to 12 cycles. TCRdb itself ran the 5' RACE reads through MiXCR, one entry per CDR3 protein. Among fewer than 950,000 distinct CDR3 sequences listed, about 55% were seen once. The sample comprised blood. The source of these receptors is an elderly man in good health.

This clonotype has a handful of counts. As DNA, the CDR3 is TGTGCCATCAGCAAAGGGACAGTCAACGAGCAGTACTTC. This codes for CAISKGTVNEQYF. V usage is TRBV10-3 and J usage is TRBJ2-7; 7 bases fit TRBD1. With 6 bases clipped from V and 5 bases from J, the junction kept 7 bases outside the gene matches. Germline V CDR1 and CDR2: ENHRY, SYGVKD. The CDR3 consists of 13 residues.

This clonotype was detected a few times. The V call is TRBV6-1, the J call TRBJ2-1; 7 bases agree with TRBD2. Germline V lookup: CDR1 MNHNS, CDR2 SASEGT. The junction had 3 bases not matched to a gene; V was cut back by 5 bases and J by 5 bases. The CDR3 covers 13 residues. The CDR3 DNA sequence: TGTGCCAGCAGTCTAGCGGACGACAATGAGCAGTTCTTC. Amino acid sequence: CASSLADDNEQFF.

This clonotype was seen only once. This chain links TRBV7-9 with TRBJ2-2; 7 positions match TRBD2. Per germline, CDR1 SEHNR and CDR2 FQNEAQ (reference sequence). Trimming took 5 bases from V and 7 from J; bases not matched to a gene: 10. The CDR3 runs 15 residues. The CDR3 region is CASSLAGRLGGELFF. CDR3 nucleotide sequence: TGTGCCAGCAGCCTCGCCGGGAGGTTGGGCGGGGAGCTGTTTTTT. Together with reference TRBV7-9 and TRBJ2-2, the CDR3 gives the full variable domain: DTGVSQNPRHKITKRGQNVTFRCDPISEHNRLYWYRQTLGQGPEFLTYFQNEAQLEKSRLLSDRFSAERPKGSFSTLEIQRTEQGDSAMYLCASSLAGRLGGELFFGEGSRLTVL.

Only a few counts were recorded for this clonotype. The V and J genes are TRBV6-5 and TRBJ2-7, with D uncertain. This CDR3 has 14 residues. Germline lookup yields CDR1 MNHEY and CDR2 SVGAGI. Trimming removed 0 bases from V and 3 bases from J, with 9 bases in between. This CDR3 reads CASSYSVSLYEQYF. The CDR3, as DNA: TGTGCCAGCAGTTACTCGGTCAGTCTCTACGAGCAGTACTTC.

In this sample, this clonotype turned up a few times. The genes are TRBV29-1 and TRBJ2-7, with TRBD1 as a possible D gene (6 bases). CDR3 length: 12 amino acids. Germline CDR1 reads SQVTM; CDR2 reads ANQGSEA. Between the trimmed V and J ends, which lost 6 bases and 1 base, there was a span of 10 bases. This CDR3 reads CSVRQESYEQYF. The CDR3 region has the DNA TGCAGCGTAAGACAGGAATCCTACGAGCAGTACTTC.

This clonotype has more than one count but fewer than ten. This sequence joins TRBV20-1 and TRBJ2-7, with 14 bases identical to TRBD2. CDR3 length: 15 amino acids. From germline, CDR1 is DFQATT and CDR2 SNEGSKA (reference sequence). J lost 4 bases, V lost 6 bases, and 8 bases had no gene match. The CDR3: CSASTSGRAGYEQYF. The CDR3 DNA sequence: TGCAGTGCCTCGACTAGCGGGAGGGCCGGATACGAGCAGTACTTC.

The J gene is TRBJ1-1, the V gene TRBV14, with D unresolved. CDR3 length equals 14 residues. The germline V and J ends were trimmed by 0 bases and 5 bases, with 10 bases remaining between them. Germline V CDR1 and CDR2: SGHDN, FVKESK. CDR3 loop: CASSQENRLTEAFF. The DNA for the CDR3 is TGTGCCAGCAGCCAAGAAAACAGATTAACTGAAGCTTTCTTT.

The chain links TRBV5-1 to TRBJ1-2, with 8 nucleotides matching TRBD1. Per germline, CDR1 SGHRS and CDR2 YFSETQ. V dropped 3 bases and J dropped 4; count of bases not matched to a gene: 5. This CDR3 is 14 amino acids long. Here the CDR3 DNA reads TGCGCCAGCAGCTCCGACAGGGGCGGCTATGGCTACACCTTC. Translating it yields CASSSDRGGYGYTF.

V usage is TRBV4-1 and J usage is TRBJ2-1; the match to TRBD2 covers 9 bases. The CDR3 runs to 15 residues. Trimming at V came to 3 bases and at J to 9 bases, leaving 9 bases not matched to a gene. Per germline, CDR1 MGHRA and CDR2 YSYEKL. The CDR3 DNA reads TGCGCCAGCAGCCATCCGTGGCGGGAGGGGGGTGAGCAGTTCTTC. As protein: CASSHPWREGGEQFF.

This clonotype has a count of ten or more. This chain links TRBV20-1 with TRBJ2-1, with 11 bases that match TRBD2. V shed 3 bases, J shed 4 bases, and the junction held 5 bases outside the gene matches. This CDR3 is built from 15 residues. Looked up from germline, CDR1 is DFQATT and CDR2 is SNEGSKA (reference sequence). CDR3 nucleotides: TGCAGTGCTAGTAGTACTAGCGGGGGATACAATGAGCAGTTCTTC. Protein sequence: CSASSTSGGYNEQFF.

This clonotype was counted at least ten times. This sequence joins TRBV5-1 and TRBJ2-2, with D tentatively TRBD2 (6 bases). The CDR3 runs to 15 residues. V was pared by 3 bases and J by 3 bases, with 12 bases between. The germline CDR1 and CDR2 sequences are SGHRS and YFSETQ. Here the CDR3 reads CASSSDRGYTGELFF. The CDR3 DNA reads as TGCGCCAGCAGCTCCGACCGGGGGTACACCGGGGAGCTGTTTTTT.

There are a few counts of this clonotype. The rearrangement joins TRBV12-3 or TRBV12-4 to TRBJ2-2, with TRBD1 matching over 7 bases. J was trimmed by 3 bases and V by 8 bases; bases with no gene match: 6. The CDR3 spans 14 residues. CDR3 residues: CASYSQGDTGELFF. CDR3 bases: TGTGCCAGCTACTCTCAGGGGGACACCGGGGAGCTGTTTTTT.

The V gene is TRBV7-3, the J gene TRBJ2-1; perhaps TRBD1 as D (5 bases). The CDR3 is 13 residues long. V lost 5 bases and J lost 9, with 14 bases in between. Germline V gene lookup returns CDR1 SGHTA and CDR2 FQGTGA. CDR3 residues: CASSPGRRGEQFF. The CDR3 DNA sequence: TGTGCCAGCAGCCCCGGGCGAAGGGGTGAGCAGTTCTTC.

The chain recombines TRBV5-1 with TRBJ2-7, with 8 bases fitting TRBD1. The end of the DNA aligns better with TRBJ2-5, so the J call may be wrong. The germline gives CDR1 SGHRS, CDR2 YFSETQ. The CDR3 has 17 amino acids. The CDR3 DNA follows: TGCGCCAGCAGCTTGTTCTTCGGGACAGGAGCTCGGGAGACCCAGTACTTC. As protein: CASSLFFGTGARETQYF.

The chain carries TRBV9 and TRBJ1-1, with TRBD1 matching 8 bases. The CDR3 length is 17 residues. V lost 1 base to trimming and J lost 4 bases; unmatched junction nucleotides: 12. Germline V gives CDR1 SGDLS, CDR2 YYNGEE. The CDR3 spells CASSVIGTGLQGTEAFF. Written as DNA, the CDR3 is TGTGCCAGCAGCGTAATCGGGACAGGCCTCCAGGGCACTGAAGCTTTCTTT.

The chain combines TRBV6-1 with TRBJ1-5; 7 bases agree with TRBD1. From germline, CDR1 is MNHNS and CDR2 SASEGT. The CDR3 is 14 amino acids. After removal of 4 bases from V and 0 bases from J, the junction contained 0 bases not matched to a gene. CDR3 in amino acids: CASSGDSSNQPQHF. Here the CDR3 DNA reads TGTGCCAGCAGTGGGGACAGTAGCAATCAGCCCCAGCATTTT.

This clonotype was observed a single time. The chain has TRBV12-3 or TRBV12-4 and TRBJ1-1; D call uncertain. CDR3 length: 10 residues. The germline V and J ends were trimmed by 3 bases and 11 bases, with 7 bases remaining between them. The CDR3 sequence: CASSFDRAFF. The CDR3, as DNA: TGTGCCAGCAGTTTTGACCGGGCTTTCTTT.

This clonotype was recorded a few times. The V and J genes are TRBV5-6 and TRBJ2-7; 9 bases line up with TRBD2. V shed 4 bases, J shed 1 base, and the junction held 6 bases outside the gene matches. The CDR3 covers 15 residues. The V gene's germline CDR1 is SGHDT and CDR2 YYEEEE. CDR3 sequence (DNA): TGTGCCAGCAGCGCGGGGGGGCTCGCATCCTACGAGCAGTACTTC. Protein product: CASSAGGLASYEQYF.

In regard to this clonotype: An end of the junction differs from the germline gene, which may be a read error. The chain is built from TRBV4-2 and TRBJ2-1; a possible D gene is TRBD2 (6 bases). Per the germline V gene, CDR1 is LGHNA and CDR2 is YNFKEQ. CDR3 length equals 16 residues. The CDR3 bases are TGTGTCAGCAGCCAAGGGGCGGGGAACTCCTACAATGAGCAGTTCTTC. It specifies CVSSQGAGNSYNEQFF.

The sample holds a few counts of this clonotype. J is TRBJ2-7 and V is TRBV7-2, with D possibly matching TRBD1 (6 bases). V gave up 5 bases and J gave up 2 bases, with 16 bases separating them. Germline lookup yields CDR1 SGHTA and CDR2 FQGNSA. This CDR3 has 15 amino acids. DNA for the CDR3: TGTGCCAGCAGCAAACCCCGACAGGTCCCCTACGAGCAGTACTTC. This translates into CASSKPRQVPYEQYF. Combining the CDR3 with reference TRBV7-2 and TRBJ2-7 gives the whole variable domain GAGVSQSPSNKVTEKGKDVELRCDPISGHTALYWYRQSLGQGLEFLIYFQGNSAPDKSGLPSDRFSAERTGGSVSTLTIQRTQQEDSAVYLCASSKPRQVPYEQYFGPGTRLTVT.

This clonotype was found a few times. The chain joins TRBV6-2 or TRBV6-3 to TRBJ2-1, with D perhaps being TRBD1 or TRBD2 (5 bases each). This CDR3 has 14 amino acids. V was clipped by 8 bases and J by 10 bases, with 21 bases between them. CDR1 and CDR2 from the germline V gene are MNHEY and SVGEGT. The CDR3 region is CASAPGNSWGEQFF. For the CDR3, the DNA is TGTGCCAGCGCACCGGGAAATAGCTGGGGGGAGCAGTTCTTC.

J is TRBJ2-1 and V is TRBV7-2; 11 positions match TRBD2. V lost 0 bases and J lost 6; bases outside the gene matches: 1. Germline values: CDR1 SGHTA, CDR2 FQGNSA. The CDR3 covers 15 residues. The CDR3 here is CASSLASGRANEQFF. In DNA, the CDR3 is TGTGCCAGCAGCTTAGCTAGCGGGAGGGCCAATGAGCAGTTCTTC.

This clonotype was counted ten times or more. V and J are TRBV2 and TRBJ2-7, with TRBD1 matching 7 bases. The CDR3 loop spans 14 amino acids. CDR1 SNHLY and CDR2 FYNNEI come from the germline V gene. Unmatched junction bases numbered 5, after V lost 6 bases and J lost 0 bases. In nucleotides, the CDR3 is TGTGCCAGCAGACAGGGGAGTATCTCCTACGAGCAGTACTTC. Its translation is CASRQGSISYEQYF.

This chain links TRBV5-1 with TRBJ2-4; 7 bases fit TRBD1. The J call could be wrong; TRBJ2-7 is a better fit for the DNA end. The CDR3 covers 15 residues. Germline loops: CDR1 SGHRS, CDR2 YFSETQ. CDR3 bases: TGCGCCAGCAGCTGGGAAAGGGGGCGCGTCAACGAGCAGTACTTC. Its translation: CASSWERGRVNEQYF.

CDR3 sequence (DNA): TGTGCCAGCAGTTTAAATCTCGGACAGTCCACAGATACGCAGTATTTT. Protein product: CASSLNLGQSTDTQYF. The rearrangement links TRBV12-3 or TRBV12-4 to TRBJ2-3, with D possibly TRBD1 on 6 matching bases. The CDR3 length is 16 residues. V was shortened by 2 bases and J by 2 bases, with 14 bases between the two germline ends.

This clonotype was seen repeatedly, ten times or more. This chain joins TRBV7-2 and TRBJ2-1; unclear D gene. This CDR3 comprises 15 residues. Germline V gene data show CDR1 as SGHTA and CDR2 as FQGNSA. Between the trimmed V and J ends, which lost 7 bases and 1 base, there was a span of 14 bases. CDR3 loop: CASKVGVGSYNEQFF. For the CDR3, the DNA is TGTGCCAGCAAAGTTGGAGTGGGGTCCTACAATGAGCAGTTCTTC.

The genes are TRBV29-1 and TRBJ1-4; the D is unclear. The germline gives CDR1 SQVTM, CDR2 ANQGSEA. With 7 bases removed from V and 8 bases from J, the gap between germline ends came to 11 bases. The CDR3 length is 11 residues. The CDR3 here is CSAERGEKLFF. As DNA, the CDR3 is TGCAGCGCCGAACGAGGGGAAAAACTGTTTTTT.